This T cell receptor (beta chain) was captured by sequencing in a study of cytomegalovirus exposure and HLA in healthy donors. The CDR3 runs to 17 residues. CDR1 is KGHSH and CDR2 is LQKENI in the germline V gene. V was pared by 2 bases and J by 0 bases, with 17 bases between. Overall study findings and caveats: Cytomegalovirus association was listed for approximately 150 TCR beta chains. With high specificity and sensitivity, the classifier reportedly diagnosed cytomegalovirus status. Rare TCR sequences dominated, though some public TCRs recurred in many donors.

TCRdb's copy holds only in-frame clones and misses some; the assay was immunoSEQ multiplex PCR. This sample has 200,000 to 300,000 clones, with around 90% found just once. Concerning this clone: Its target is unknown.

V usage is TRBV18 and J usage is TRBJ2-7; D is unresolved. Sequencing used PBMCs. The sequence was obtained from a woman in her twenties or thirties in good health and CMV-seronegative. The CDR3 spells CASSPLSMAESSYEQYF. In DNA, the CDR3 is TGTGCCAGCTCACCATTGAGTATGGCGGAGAGCTCCTACGAGCAGTACTTC. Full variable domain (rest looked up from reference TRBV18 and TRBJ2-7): NAGVMQNPRHLVRRRGQEARLRCSPMKGHSHVYWYRQLPEEGLKFMVYLQKENIIDESGMPKERFSAEFPKEGPSILRIQQVVRGDSAAYFCASSPLSMAESSYEQYFGPGTRLTVT.